The 7 T cell receptor beta chains in this list originate from one sample, sequenced in a study of HIV-infected patients and healthy controls. TCRdb called the 5' RACE reads again in MiXCR, with one record for every CDR3 protein. The data hold about 67,000 distinct CDR3 sequences, with about 16% observed a single time. What was sequenced was CD4+ T cells from blood. The source is a human donor in good health.

CDR3 sequence reads: CASSVDPVLYNEQFF. CDR3 in DNA: TGTGCCAGCAGCGTAGATCCAGTCCTATACAATGAGCAGTTCTTC. V and J are TRBV9 and TRBJ2-1; D remains ambiguous. Germline assignment: CDR1 SGDLS and CDR2 YYNGEE. The CDR3 extends over 15 amino acids. Trimming cost V 0 bases and J 4 bases, with 11 bases left between them.

This clonotype has ten or more counts. CDR3 amino acids: CSGQGGYGEKLFF. CDR3 sequence (DNA): TGCAGCGGGCAAGGGGGCTATGGTGAAAAACTGTTTTTT. The V and J genes are TRBV29-1 and TRBJ1-4, with 7 bases lining up with TRBD1. This CDR3 has 13 amino acids. Germline CDR1 is SQVTM and CDR2 is ANQGSEA. V was clipped by 7 bases and J by 7 bases; unmatched bases: 9.

This chain connects TRBV7-2 to TRBJ2-2; no definite D call. Trimming removed 1 base at V and 4 bases at J, with 7 bases between. CDR3 length: 14 amino acids. The germline V gene encodes CDR1 SGHTA and CDR2 FQGNSA. In nucleotides, the CDR3 is TGTGCCAGCAGCTTAGTGGGTGGCACCGGGGAGCTGTTTTTT. Its translation: CASSLVGGTGELFF.

The table lists this clonotype with a few counts. The chain joins TRBV4-2 to TRBJ1-4; D not resolved. Germline values: CDR1 LGHNA, CDR2 YNFKEQ. The CDR3 runs 13 residues. V was shortened by 0 bases and J by 13 bases, with 12 bases between the two germline ends. The CDR3 DNA sequence: TGTGCCAGCAGCCAAGATGGGGTGGGCGGACTGTTTTTT. Translating gives CASSQDGVGGLFF.

The chain has TRBV10-3 and TRBJ1-1; D ambiguous. Germline-derived CDR1 and CDR2 are ENHRY and SYGVKD. Trimming cost V 0 bases and J 11 bases, with 13 bases left between them. CDR3 length: 13 amino acids. DNA for the CDR3: TGTGCCATCAGTGAGTCTGGTACCGGCGGGGCTTTCTTT. This encodes CAISESGTGGAFF.

This chain uses TRBV3-1 with TRBJ2-5, with TRBD2 identical over 8 bases. Germline loops: CDR1 LGHDT, CDR2 YNNKEL (reference sequence). The CDR3 is 14 amino acids. The ends lost 3 bases at V and 5 bases at J; junction bases unmatched: 5. CDR3 nucleotide sequence: TGTGCCAGCAGCCACTCGGGAGGGTCCGAGACCCAGTACTTC. Protein: CASSHSGGSETQYF.

V usage is TRBV5-1 and J usage is TRBJ2-2, with D possibly TRBD1 on 5 matching bases. The CDR3 length is 13 residues. Trimming left V 4 bases short and J 7 bases short, with 11 bases between. Germline V gene sequence: CDR1 SGHRS, CDR2 YFSETQ. The DNA for the CDR3 is TGCGCCAGCAGCCAAGGGGCCGGCGGGGAGCTGTTTTTT. It yields the protein CASSQGAGGELFF. The full variable domain, with the rest looked up from reference TRBV5-1 and TRBJ2-2, is KAGVTQTPRYLIKTRGQQVTLSCSPISGHRSVSWYQQTPGQGLQFLFEYFSETQRNKGNFPGRFSGRQFSNSRSEMNVSTLELGDSALYLCASSQGAGGELFFGEGSRLTVL.